This entry is about one TCR beta chain. These data belong to a study of blood T cell repertoires in COVID-19. Germline values: CDR1 MGHRA, CDR2 YSYEKL. Deletions cut 4 bases from V and 3 bases from J, with 19 bases between. The CDR3 is 17 amino acids. The table came from immunoSEQ multiplex PCR; TCRdb's copy has only in-frame clones and leaves some out. Altogether over 200,000 clones are present, about 86% being singletons, with the ten largest covering roughly 8.6%. The clonotype originates from a man aged 35 to 55 with active or convalescent COVID-19. The sequencing input was peripheral blood. The chain uses TRBV4-1 and TRBJ1-3; D might be TRBD1 (6 bases). The CDR3 sequence: CASSPKGGFGDGNTIYF. In DNA form, the CDR3 reads TGCGCCAGCAGCCCTAAGGGGGGGTTCGGAGATGGAAACACCATATATTTT.